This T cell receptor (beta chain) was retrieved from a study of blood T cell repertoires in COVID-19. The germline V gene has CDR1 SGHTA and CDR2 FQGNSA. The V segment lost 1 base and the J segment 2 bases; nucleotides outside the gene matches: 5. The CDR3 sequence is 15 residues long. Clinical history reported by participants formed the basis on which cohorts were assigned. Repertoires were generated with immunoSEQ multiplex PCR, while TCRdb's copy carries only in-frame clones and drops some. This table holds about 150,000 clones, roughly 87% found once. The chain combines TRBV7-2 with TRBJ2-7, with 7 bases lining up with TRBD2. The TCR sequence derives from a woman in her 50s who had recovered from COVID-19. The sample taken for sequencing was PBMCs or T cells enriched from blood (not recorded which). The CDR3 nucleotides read TGTGCCAGCAGCTTAGGTCCGGGAGGCACCTACGAGCAGTACTTC. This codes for CASSLGPGGTYEQYF.